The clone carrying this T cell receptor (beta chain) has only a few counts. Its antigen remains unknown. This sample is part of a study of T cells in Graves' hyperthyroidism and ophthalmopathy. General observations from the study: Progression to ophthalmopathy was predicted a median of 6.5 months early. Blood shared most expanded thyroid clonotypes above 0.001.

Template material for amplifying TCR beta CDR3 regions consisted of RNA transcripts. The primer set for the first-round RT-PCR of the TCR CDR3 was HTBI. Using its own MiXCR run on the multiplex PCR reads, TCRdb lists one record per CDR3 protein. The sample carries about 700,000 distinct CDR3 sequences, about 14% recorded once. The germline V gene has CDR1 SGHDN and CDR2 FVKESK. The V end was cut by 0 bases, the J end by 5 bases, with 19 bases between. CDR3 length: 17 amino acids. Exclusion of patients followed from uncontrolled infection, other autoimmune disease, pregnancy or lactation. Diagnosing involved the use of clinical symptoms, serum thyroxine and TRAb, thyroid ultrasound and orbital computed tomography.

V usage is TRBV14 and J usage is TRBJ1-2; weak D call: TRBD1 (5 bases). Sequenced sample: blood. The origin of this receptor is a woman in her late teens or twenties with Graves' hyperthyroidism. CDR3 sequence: CASSQEALPGNSYGYTF. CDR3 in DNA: TGTGCCAGCAGCCAAGAAGCCCTCCCAGGGAATTCGTATGGCTACACCTTC.